This T cell receptor (beta chain) was recovered during a study of breast tumors, draining lymph nodes, adjacent tissues. This clonotype has at least ten counts. Its specificity is not known. TCRdb used MiXCR to reprocess the multiplex PCR reads, holding one entry per CDR3 protein. The sample records about 100,000 distinct CDR3 sequences, over 20% being singletons. Whole-study findings and limits: Tumor repertoires ranked between lymph nodes and nontumor tissue in diversity, with V and J gene preferences.

The lymph nodes were axillary draining lymph nodes from breast cancer patients. The sequencing input was axillary lymph node tissue. The TCR comes from a female donor with breast cancer. Some clones in this sample may be carry-over from other donors' samples.

DNA for the CDR3: TGTGCCAGCAGTCCGGTAGTTGAGCAGTTCTTC. The encoded protein is CASSPVVEQFF. The rearrangement links TRBV28 to TRBJ2-1; no clear D gene. With 5 bases removed from V and 9 bases from J, the gap between germline ends came to 8 bases. The CDR3 spans 11 residues. Germline CDR1 and CDR2: MDHEN and SYDVKM.